Shown below are 18 T cell receptor beta chains from a single sample sequenced in a study of CD8 T cells in Susac syndrome. Random-hexamer reverse transcription was applied to roughly 0.45 to 1 ug RNA. MiXCR, applied by TCRdb to the immunoSEQ multiplex PCR reads, yields one record per CDR3 protein. Among 200,000 or so distinct CDR3 sequences listed, 90% to 95% were seen once. The sequenced sample consisted of CD4+ T cells from PBMCs. These receptors were obtained from a human donor with multiple sclerosis.

Note on this clonotype: At one boundary the junction diverges from the germline segment, which might be a read error. The chain links TRBV4-1 to TRBJ2-1, with 10 bases lining up with TRBD2. The CDR3 has 16 residues. CDR1 MGHRA and CDR2 YSYEKL come from the germline V gene. DNA of the CDR3: TGCGCCAGCAGCAAAGAGGTAGCGGGGGGCTACAATGAGCAGTTCTTC. As protein: CASSKEVAGGYNEQFF.

The chain has TRBV20-1 and TRBJ1-6; D call uncertain. CDR1 and CDR2 (germline): DFQATT, SNEGSKA (reference sequence). There are 12 residues in the CDR3. Trimming removed 0 bases at V and 7 bases at J, with 4 bases between. The CDR3: CSAREVNSPLHF. The CDR3 coding sequence is TGCAGTGCTAGAGAGGTCAATTCACCCCTCCACTTT.

The chain has TRBV21-1 and TRBJ2-3. TRBV21-1 has pseudogene status. The CDR3 spans 12 residues. The CDR3 protein is CASSKSSDTQYF. CDR3 bases: TGTGCCAGCAGCAAATCCTCAGATACGCAGTATTTT.

The V call is TRBV20-1, the J call TRBJ2-7, with D possibly TRBD2 on 6 matching bases. Germline assignment: CDR1 DFQATT and CDR2 SNEGSKA (reference sequence). The CDR3 is made up of 14 amino acids. V shed 5 bases and J shed 2 bases, with 16 bases lying between them. CDR3 DNA sequence: TGCAGTGCTCTTGAGGCGGGAAGCCCCTACGAGCAGTACTTC. Its protein product is CSALEAGSPYEQYF.

J is TRBJ2-5 and V is TRBV10-2; D is perhaps TRBD1 (6 bases). The CDR3 extends over 11 amino acids. Germline CDR1 and CDR2: WSHSY and SAAADI. The V end lost 8 bases, the J end lost 9 bases, and 13 bases lay between the germline ends. For the CDR3, the DNA is TGCGCCAGCGGGCCGGCAGGGGCCCAGTACTTC. This sequence encodes CASGPAGAQYF.

V usage is TRBV7-6 and J usage is TRBJ2-7; D gene uncertain. Germline-derived CDR1 and CDR2 are SGHVS and FNYEAQ. Trimming took 1 base from V and 5 from J, leaving 15 bases between them. The CDR3 is 15 residues long. The CDR3 spells CASSLGGIAPHEQYF. The CDR3 DNA reads TGTGCCAGCAGCTTAGGGGGAATAGCTCCCCACGAGCAGTACTTC.

The chain couples TRBV19 to TRBJ2-1, with 8 bases lining up with TRBD1. CDR3 length: 14 amino acids. Germline CDR1 LNHDA, CDR2 SQIVND (reference sequence). With 3 bases clipped from V and 8 bases from J, the junction kept 6 bases outside the gene matches. CDR3 amino acids: CASSIQGAGDEQFF. The CDR3 nucleotides are TGTGCCAGTAGTATCCAGGGGGCCGGGGATGAGCAGTTCTTC.

The chain carries TRBV20-1 and TRBJ1-5; 7 bases are a match to TRBD1. J lost 7 bases, V lost 2 bases, and 14 bases had no gene match. This CDR3 spans 16 amino acids. The V gene's germline CDR1 is DFQATT and CDR2 SNEGSKA (reference sequence). CDR3 bases: TGCAGTGCTAGATCGGACAGGTCAACGTTGGGCCAGCCCCAGCATTTT. Amino acid sequence: CSARSDRSTLGQPQHF.

The chain joins TRBV15 to TRBJ2-1, with 10 bases lining up with TRBD2. CDR3 length: 16 amino acids. Germline V gene lookup returns CDR1 LNHNV and CDR2 YYDKDF (reference sequence). The V and J ends lost 5 bases and 9 bases, in that order; junction bases with no gene match: 13. CDR3 coding DNA: TGTGCCACCAGCGGGGGACTAGCGAGGAGTATCGGTGAGCAGTTCTTC. Translation gives CATSGGLARSIGEQFF.

In this sample, this clonotype turned up a few times. The rearrangement joins TRBV19 to TRBJ2-5; D possibly corresponds to TRBD2 (5 bases). CDR1 LNHDA and CDR2 SQIVND come from the germline V gene (reference sequence). CDR3 length equals 11 residues. V shed 5 bases and J shed 7 bases, with 8 bases lying between them. In DNA, the CDR3 is TGTGCCAGTAGTCCGGGGAGGACCCAGTACTTC. This encodes CASSPGRTQYF. Looking up the rest from reference TRBV19 and TRBJ2-5 gives the full variable domain: DGGITQSPKYLFRKEGQNVTLSCEQNLNHDAMYWYRQDPGQGLRLIYYSQIVNDFQKGDIAEGYSVSREKKESFPLTVTSAQKNPTAFYLCASSPGRTQYFGPGTRLLVL.

The J gene is TRBJ2-1, the V gene TRBV7-3, with D perhaps being TRBD1 or TRBD2 (5 bases each). The germline V gene has CDR1 SGHTA and CDR2 FQGTGA. This CDR3 is 15 amino acids long. V was cut by 6 bases and J by 9 bases, with 21 bases left in between. CDR3 coding DNA: TGTGCCAGCAGTCTCTTGGGGGATTCCTATGGTGAGCAGTTCTTC. It encodes CASSLLGDSYGEQFF.

The chain couples TRBV29-1 to TRBJ1-5; unclear D gene. The CDR3 covers 13 residues. CDR1 is SQVTM, CDR2 ANQGSEA, per germline. V was pared by 7 bases and J by 3 bases, with 13 bases between. The CDR3 DNA sequence: TGCAGCGCCCGATTCAACCACAATCAGCCCCAGCATTTT. Its translation: CSARFNHNQPQHF.

The rearrangement joins TRBV24-1 to TRBJ2-3, with TRBD1 matching over 7 bases. The V gene's germline CDR1 is KGHDR and CDR2 SFDVKD. The junction had 12 bases not matched to a gene; V was cut back by 6 bases and J by 10 bases. There are 14 residues in the CDR3. The CDR3 sequence: CATSTGQAVAAQYF. CDR3 bases: TGTGCCACCAGTACCGGACAGGCCGTCGCTGCGCAGTATTTT.

The chain combines TRBV21-1 with TRBJ2-7; TRBD1, the table's D call, was not compared with the DNA. TRBV21-1 is a pseudogene. CDR3 length equals 14 residues. CDR3 loop: CASRRGAASYEQYF. In DNA, the CDR3 is TGTGCCAGCAGAAGGGGCGCAGCTAGCTACGAGCAGTACTTC.

The V call is TRBV28, the J call TRBJ2-5; no clear D gene. V was pared by 4 bases and J by 7 bases, with 10 bases between. This CDR3 comprises 12 residues. Germline V CDR1 and CDR2: MDHEN, SYDVKM. CDR3 residues: CASSSLTPTQYF. The CDR3 DNA is TGTGCCAGCAGTTCCCTTACCCCGACCCAGTACTTC.

This rearrangement joins TRBV15 to TRBJ1-1; no clear D. The germline gives CDR1 LNHNV, CDR2 YYDKDF (reference sequence). The V end lost 0 bases, the J end lost 1 base, and 6 bases lay between the germline ends. This CDR3 spans 14 amino acids. The CDR3 spells CATSRDPANTEAFF. The CDR3, as DNA: TGTGCCACCAGCAGAGACCCGGCGAACACTGAAGCTTTCTTT.

The chain employs TRBV5-1 and TRBJ2-7, with 7 bases matching TRBD1. V lost 4 bases to trimming and J lost 7 bases; unmatched junction nucleotides: 11. This CDR3 comprises 14 residues. Germline CDR1 reads SGHRS; CDR2 reads YFSETQ. The CDR3 region has the DNA TGCGCCAGCAGCGCCAACAGGGGCACGGGGGAGCAGTACTTC. It codes for CASSANRGTGEQYF.

This chain uses TRBV12-3 or TRBV12-4 with TRBJ2-5; D possibly corresponds to TRBD2 (6 bases). The CDR3 contains 15 residues. V lost 1 base, J lost 7 bases, and 16 bases lay in between. The chain's CDR3 is CASSLGGEGGRTQYF. In nucleotides, the CDR3 is TGTGCCAGCAGTTTAGGTGGTGAGGGAGGAAGGACCCAGTACTTC.